Detailed here is one TCR beta chain. Its antigen is undetermined. The sample is drawn from a study of regulatory T cells. V was clipped by 6 bases and J by 0 bases; unmatched bases: 8. Germline lookup yields CDR1 ENHRY and CDR2 SYGVKD. This CDR3 has 16 residues. Study-level results: In CD3G-deficient patients, conventional CD4+ T cells were enriched for hydrophobic CDR3 residues at positions 6 and 7.

Primers: 52 TRBV forward and 13 TRBJ reverse. The protocol was immunoSEQ multiplex PCR, while the TCRdb copy is restricted to in-frame clones and leaves out a portion. Among tens of thousands of clones listed, approximately 90% were seen once. This receptor was obtained from a child under 18 with CD3G deficiency. V gene TRBV10-3 combines with J gene TRBJ2-7; 10 bases map to TRBD1. What was sequenced was conventional CD4+ T cells sorted from blood. The CDR3 here is CAISERGQGSSYEQYF. In DNA form, the CDR3 reads TGTGCCATCAGCGAACGGGGACAGGGGTCCTCCTACGAGCAGTACTTC.